The text below deals with one T cell receptor beta chain. Its antigen is unidentified. CDR1 PRHDT and CDR2 FYEKMQ come from the germline V gene (reference sequence). V lost 6 bases, J lost 0 bases, and 4 bases stayed unmatched. The CDR3 length is 16 residues. Measured with immunoSEQ multiplex PCR; TCRdb has only the in-frame clones, and not every one. The sample has about 310,000 clones; approximately 85% are singletons. The data are from a study of cytomegalovirus exposure and HLA in healthy donors. About the study: The same platform was used for the 130 or so validation repertoires as for the approximately 730 first-cohort repertoires, as reported in a later analysis.

Broader study findings: With high specificity and sensitivity, the classifier reportedly diagnosed cytomegalovirus status. Subsequent analysis revealed that first-cohort TCR clusters tended to co-occur in the 95 to 150 validation repertoires.

The receptor's source is a man younger than 45 in good health and CMV-seronegative. Sequencing was carried out using PBMCs. The chain links TRBV13 to TRBJ2-3; 12 bases map to TRBD2. CDR3 bases: TGTGCCAGCAGGACTAGCGGGGGATCTAGCACAGATACGCAGTATTTT. Protein: CASRTSGGSSTDTQYF.